Detailed here is one T cell receptor beta chain. The PCR used 60 Vbeta and 13 Jbeta primers. Profiled with immunoSEQ multiplex PCR; TCRdb holds only in-frame clones, not every one. The sample lists about 200,000 clones; 75% to 90% were seen once. This specimen comes from a study of cytomegalovirus exposure and HLA in healthy donors. The CDR3 is 13 amino acids. In germline, CDR1 is MGHDK, CDR2 SYGVNS. The sequence derives from a woman between 40 and 50 years old in good health and CMV-seronegative. The genes are TRBV25-1 and TRBJ2-5; TRBD2 matches 11 bases. The DNA end lines up better with TRBJ2-7; the J call may be wrong. Sequencing used PBMCs. The CDR3 DNA reads as TGTGCTACCGAGGGACTAGCGGCTTACGAGCAGTACTTC. Its protein product is CATEGLAAYEQYF.